These 13 T cell receptor beta chains came from one sample sequenced in a study of blood T cell repertoires in COVID-19. Data came from immunoSEQ multiplex PCR; TCRdb stores just in-frame clones and leaves some out. The sample shows some 300,000 clones, approximately 90% of them seen only once. What was sequenced was peripheral blood. The receptors were sampled from a woman in her fifties or sixties with COVID-19, enrolled during active disease.

The chain joins TRBV18 to TRBJ1-2; TRBD1 matches at 8 bases. Germline V gene data show CDR1 as KGHSH and CDR2 as LQKENI. V lost 2 bases, J lost 7 bases, and 9 bases stayed unmatched. The CDR3 is made up of 15 amino acids. The CDR3 coding sequence is TGTGCCAGCTCACCAGGAGACGCAGGGGGCCGTGGCTACACCTTC. It is translated as CASSPGDAGGRGYTF.

V and J are TRBV4-3 and TRBJ1-2, with 10 bases that match TRBD1. CDR1 LGHNA and CDR2 YSLEER come from the germline V gene. The CDR3 consists of 22 residues. After removal of 1 base from V and 1 base from J, the junction contained 21 bases not matched to a gene. In DNA form, the CDR3 reads TGCGCCAGCAGCCAAGGGGCCATCCGGGACAGGGGTGCCTCGGCTATTAACTATGGCTACACCTTC. As protein: CASSQGAIRDRGASAINYGYTF.

The J gene is TRBJ1-5, the V gene TRBV7-2; maybe TRBD1 (5 bases). The CDR3 has 13 amino acids. Germline CDR1 reads SGHTA; CDR2 reads FQGNSA. The germline V and J ends were trimmed by 5 bases and 2 bases, with 7 bases remaining between them. The CDR3 DNA is TGTGCCAGCAGCCCACAGGGCAATCAGCCCCAGCATTTT. Encoded protein: CASSPQGNQPQHF.

The chain is built from TRBV5-4 and TRBJ2-1, with 7 bases matching TRBD2. Germline V CDR1 and CDR2: SGHNT, YYREEE (reference sequence). The CDR3 length is 15 residues. V shed 2 bases, J shed 6 bases, and the junction held 8 bases outside the gene matches. This CDR3 reads CASSFLGEGLNEQFF. CDR3 sequence (DNA): TGTGCCAGCAGCTTTTTGGGGGAGGGCCTCAATGAGCAGTTCTTC.

V usage is TRBV30 and J usage is TRBJ2-6; 7 bases line up with TRBD1. CDR1 is GTSNPN and CDR2 is SVGIG in the germline V gene (reference sequence). This CDR3 contains 15 residues. The V and J ends lost 2 bases and 3 bases, in that order; junction bases with no gene match: 4. The CDR3 spells CAWSRGGGGANVLTF. The CDR3 DNA reads TGTGCCTGGAGTCGAGGGGGCGGTGGGGCCAACGTCCTGACTTTC.

The genes are TRBV15 and TRBJ1-4; D perhaps matches TRBD1 (6 bases). The germline V gene encodes CDR1 LNHNV and CDR2 YYDKDF (reference sequence). V was pared by 6 bases and J by 3 bases, with 14 bases between. The CDR3 loop spans 15 amino acids. The CDR3 sequence is CATRDTTGSNEKLFF. As DNA, the CDR3 is TGTGCCACCAGGGACACGACAGGTTCTAATGAAAAACTGTTTTTT.

This chain links TRBV12-5 with TRBJ1-6; TRBD1 is a possible D gene (6 bases). The CDR3 has 14 residues. V was pared by 5 bases and J by 7 bases, with 12 bases between. CDR1 and CDR2 from the germline V gene are LGHNT and FRNRAP. Here the CDR3 DNA reads TGTGCTAGTGGTCTACAGGGTAACAATTCACCCCTCCACTTT. As protein: CASGLQGNNSPLHF.

The chain has TRBV9 and TRBJ1-3, with 8 bases aligning to TRBD1. Germline CDR1 and CDR2: SGDLS and YYNGEE. The CDR3 runs 17 residues. V lost 0 bases, J lost 4 bases, and 9 bases stayed unmatched. CDR3 protein: CASSVEGTGGLGNTIYF. CDR3 in DNA: TGTGCCAGCAGCGTAGAGGGGACAGGAGGCTTGGGAAACACCATATATTTT. The full variable domain, completed using reference TRBV9 and TRBJ1-3, is DSGVTQTPKHLITATGQRVTLRCSPRSGDLSVYWYQQSLDQGLQFLIQYYNGEERAKGNILERFSAQQFPDLHSELNLSSLELGDSALYFCASSVEGTGGLGNTIYFGEGSWLTVV.

As concerns this clone: One junction end disagrees with the germline gene, perhaps due to a read error. The gene calls are TRBV6-6 and TRBJ1-6; 10 positions agree with TRBD1. From germline, CDR1 is MNHNY and CDR2 SVGAGI (reference sequence). The CDR3 contains 12 residues. CDR3 in DNA: TGTGCCAGCAGTTACAAAGGGACAGGGGTGGACTTT. Translating it yields CASSYKGTGVDF.

This sequence joins TRBV29-1 and TRBJ1-2; TRBD1 matches at 8 bases. With 4 bases clipped from V and 2 bases from J, the junction kept 6 bases outside the gene matches. Germline CDR1 is SQVTM and CDR2 is ANQGSEA. CDR3 size: 14 residues. In DNA, the CDR3 is TGCAGCGTTGCCGCAGGGGGCGCGAACTATGGCTACACCTTC. Its protein product is CSVAAGGANYGYTF.

This clone showed up just a few times. The sample holds other DNA sequences that translate to the same CDR3. The chain is built from TRBV7-9 and TRBJ1-2; 9 nucleotides line up with TRBD1. Germline assignment: CDR1 SEHNR and CDR2 FQNEAQ (reference sequence). V trimming: 3 bases; J trimming: 2 bases; junction bases outside the gene matches: 1. The CDR3 contains 14 residues. The CDR3 coding sequence is TGTGCCAGCAGCTTGGGACAGGGCAACTATGGCTACACCTTC. Translating gives CASSLGQGNYGYTF.

This rearrangement joins TRBV2 to TRBJ1-2, with 7 nucleotides matching TRBD1. Germline CDR1 SNHLY, CDR2 FYNNEI. Trimming at V came to 1 base and at J to 4 bases, leaving 9 bases not matched to a gene. The CDR3 extends over 16 amino acids. The CDR3 spells CASSEVGAGGIYGYTF. The CDR3 DNA sequence: TGTGCCAGCAGTGAAGTTGGGGCAGGGGGAATCTATGGCTACACCTTC.

The rearrangement joins TRBV2 to TRBJ2-3; 10 positions agree with TRBD1. V shed 6 bases, J shed 4 bases, and the junction held 7 bases outside the gene matches. This CDR3 has 15 amino acids. Germline assignment: CDR1 SNHLY and CDR2 FYNNEI. CDR3 residues: CASSPGQGGPDTQYF. The CDR3 coding sequence is TGTGCCAGCAGCCCTGGACAGGGGGGCCCAGATACGCAGTATTTT.